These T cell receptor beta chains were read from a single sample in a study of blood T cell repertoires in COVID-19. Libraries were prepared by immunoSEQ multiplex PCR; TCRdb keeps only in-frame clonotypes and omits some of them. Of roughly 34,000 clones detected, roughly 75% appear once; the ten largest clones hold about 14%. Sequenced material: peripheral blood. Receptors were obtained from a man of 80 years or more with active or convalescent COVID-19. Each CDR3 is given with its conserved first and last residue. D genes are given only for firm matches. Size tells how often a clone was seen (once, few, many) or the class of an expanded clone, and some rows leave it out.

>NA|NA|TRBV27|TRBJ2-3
TGTGCCAGCAGTCCTTGGTCAGACACAGATACGCAGTATTTT
CASSPWSDTDTQYF
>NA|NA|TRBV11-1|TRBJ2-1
TGTGCCAGCAGCTTGGCTCTAGCGCGCTCCTACAATGAGCAGTTCTTC
CASSLALARSYNEQFF
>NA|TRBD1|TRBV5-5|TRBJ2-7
TGTGCCAGCAGCCCGCGACAGGGGGCTCGACTCTCCTACGAGCAGTACTTC
CASSPRQGARLSYEQYF
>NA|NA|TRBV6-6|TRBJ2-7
TGTGCCAGCAGTTACGGGGCAGGGGAAGCCGTCTTC
CASSYGAGEAVF
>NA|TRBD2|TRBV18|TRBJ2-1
TGTGCCAGCTCACCACCGAGTCTACTAGCGGGAGGGCAGTTCTTC
CASSPPSLLAGGQFF
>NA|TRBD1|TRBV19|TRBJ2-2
TGTGCCAGTAGCGCACCGGGACAGGGCTCACGCACCGGGGAGCTGTTTTTT
CASSAPGQGSRTGELFF
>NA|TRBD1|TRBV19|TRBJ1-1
TGTGCCAGTAGGAAGACAGGGGGCGACACTGAAGCTTTCTTT
CASRKTGGDTEAFF
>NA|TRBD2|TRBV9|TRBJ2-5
TGTGCCAGCAGCGTAGCGGGAGGGCCCCAAGAGACCCAGTACTTC
CASSVAGGPQETQYF
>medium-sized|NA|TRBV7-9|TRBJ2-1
TGTGCCAGCAGCTTAGCGCTTGGGGGGGAGCAGTTCTTC
CASSLALGGEQFF
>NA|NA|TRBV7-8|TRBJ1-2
TGTGCCAGCAGCTTAGCGAGGACAGACTATGGCTACACCTTC
CASSLARTDYGYTF
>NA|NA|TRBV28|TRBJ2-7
TGTGCCAGCAGTTTCTCCGGGAGCTCCTACGAGCAGTACTTC
CASSFSGSSYEQYF
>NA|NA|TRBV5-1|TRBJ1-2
TGCGCCAGCAGCTTGGCAGGGTATGGTGATGGCTACACCTTC
CASSLAGYGDGYTF
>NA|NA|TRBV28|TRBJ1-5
TGTGCCAGCGTTGACCGGGACACATTTTATAGCAATCAGCCCCAGCATTTT
CASVDRDTFYSNQPQHF
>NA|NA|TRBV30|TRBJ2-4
TGTGCCGGGGGGGGGCGGCTAGCCAAAAACATTCAGTACTTC
CAGGGRLAKNIQYF
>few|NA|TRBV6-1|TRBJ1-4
TGTGCCAGCAGTGAAGGGATTGGAGCTGCAACTAATGAAAAACTGTTTTTT
CASSEGIGAATNEKLFF
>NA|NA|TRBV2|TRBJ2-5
TGTGCCAGCAGGCGGGACCAAGAGACCCAGTACTTC
CASRRDQETQYF
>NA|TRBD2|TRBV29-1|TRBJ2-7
TGCAGCGTCGTCACTAGCGGAACCACCTACGAGCAGTACTTC
CSVVTSGTTYEQYF
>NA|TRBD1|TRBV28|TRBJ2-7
TGTGCCAGCAGGGAACAGGGGTCCTACGAGCAGTACTTC
CASREQGSYEQYF
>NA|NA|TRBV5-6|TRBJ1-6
TGTGCCAGCAGCTGGGGGGAGAATTCACCCCTCCACTTT
CASSWGENSPLHF
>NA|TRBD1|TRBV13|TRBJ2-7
TGTGCCAGCAGCCCTCGGGACAGGGGACCCTACGAGCAGTACTTC
CASSPRDRGPYEQYF
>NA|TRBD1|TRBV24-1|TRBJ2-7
TGTGCCACCAGTGATGGGACAGGGGGTATCGACGAGCAGTACTTC
CATSDGTGGIDEQYF
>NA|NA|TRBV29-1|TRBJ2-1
TGCAGCGTTAAGGACACAGGGGAGGCTGAGCAGTTCTTC
CSVKDTGEAEQFF